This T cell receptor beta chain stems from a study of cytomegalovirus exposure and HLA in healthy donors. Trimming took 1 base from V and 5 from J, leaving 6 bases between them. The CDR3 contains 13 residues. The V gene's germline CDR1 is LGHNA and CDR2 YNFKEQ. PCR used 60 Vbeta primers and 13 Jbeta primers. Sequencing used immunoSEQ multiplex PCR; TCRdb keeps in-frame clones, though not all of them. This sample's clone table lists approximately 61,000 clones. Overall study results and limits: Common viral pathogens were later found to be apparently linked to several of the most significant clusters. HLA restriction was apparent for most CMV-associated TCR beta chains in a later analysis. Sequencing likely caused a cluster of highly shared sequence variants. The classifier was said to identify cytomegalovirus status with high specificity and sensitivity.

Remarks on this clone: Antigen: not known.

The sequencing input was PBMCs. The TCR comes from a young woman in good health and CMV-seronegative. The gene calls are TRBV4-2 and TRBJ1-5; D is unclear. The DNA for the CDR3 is TGTGCCAGCAGCCAAGTGAGGGATCAGCCCCAGCATTTT. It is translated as CASSQVRDQPQHF.